The entry below gives a single T cell receptor (beta chain) sequence along with its context. This entry is derived from a study of blood T cell repertoires in COVID-19. Some clones are missing from TCRdb's copy, which holds only in-frame ones; the method was immunoSEQ multiplex PCR. The sample lists over 300,000 clones, about 89% seen once, with around 6% in the top ten. Germline trimming cut 3 bases from V and 4 bases from J; bases unmatched to any gene: 5. Germline loops: CDR1 MGHRA, CDR2 YSYEKL. The CDR3 runs 16 residues. This TCR came from a young man who had recovered from COVID-19. The sequenced material came from peripheral blood. V is TRBV4-1 and J is TRBJ2-1, with 11 bases aligning to TRBD2. This chain's CDR3 is CASSQVTSGGYNEQFF. As DNA, the CDR3 is TGCGCCAGCAGCCAGGTTACTAGCGGGGGTTACAATGAGCAGTTCTTC.